Shown below are 2 T cell receptor beta chains from a single sample sequenced in a study of cytomegalovirus exposure and HLA in healthy donors. The PCR made use of 60 Vbeta and 13 Jbeta primers. Produced via immunoSEQ multiplex PCR; TCRdb's table is partial and in-frame only. The table records around 92,000 clones, roughly 80% of them present only once. The specimen was PBMCs. The receptors originated from a man aged 55-75 years in good health and CMV-seropositive.

For this clone: The junction shows a germline mismatch at one end, possibly a read error. J is TRBJ2-3 and V is TRBV5-1; D ambiguous. The V gene's germline CDR1 is SGHRS and CDR2 YFSETQ. This CDR3 region has 12 residues. This chain's CDR3 is CASSLAIDTRYF. CDR3 nucleotides: TGCGCCAGCAGCTTGGCTATAGATACGCGGTATTTT.

The rearrangement joins TRBV5-1 to TRBJ2-3; 7 positions agree with TRBD2. Germline CDR1 reads SGHRS; CDR2 reads YFSETQ. J was trimmed by 6 bases and V by 3 bases; bases with no gene match: 7. The CDR3 has 14 residues. CDR3 DNA: TGCGCCAGCAGCTGGGGACTACCACACGATACGCAGTATTTT. It encodes CASSWGLPHDTQYF.